The clone carrying this T cell receptor beta chain was seen ten or more times. Participants spanned ages roughly 18 to 95 years and resided in roughly 26 US areas. Donors were grouped by their self-reported clinical history. Under the authors' procedure: Amplification with reference gene primers provided the estimates of nucleated cell counts. Profiled with immunoSEQ multiplex PCR; TCRdb holds only in-frame clones, not every one. From that table come the V and J calls and clone size; the DNA was used to work out D and trimming. The sample records fewer than 200,000 clones, about nine tenths being singletons. These data originate in a study of blood T cell repertoires in COVID-19. The CDR3 is 13 amino acids. The V and J ends lost 7 bases and 5 bases, in that order; junction bases with no gene match: 7. Germline values: CDR1 LNHDA, CDR2 SQIVND (reference sequence).

This chain joins TRBV19 and TRBJ1-2; 7 bases fit TRBD1. This TCR was recovered from a woman aged 18-30 years who had recovered from COVID-19. Sequenced input: PBMCs or T cells enriched from blood (not recorded which). The CDR3, as DNA: TGTGCCAGTACCCCGGACAGGCTATATGGCTACACCTTC. Translated, it gives CASTPDRLYGYTF.